A selection of T cell receptor beta chains follows, all from one sample in a study of regulatory T cells in long-lasting Graves disease. In TCRdb, the multiplex PCR reads were re-called with MiXCR into one record per CDR3 protein. The table has under 500,000 distinct CDR3 sequences, less than 25% seen once. The sequenced sample was peripheral blood mononuclear cells (PBMCs), obtained when the disease was refractory, from a patient treated with antithyroid drugs. These TCRs come from a female donor with Graves disease. Each CDR3 is given with its conserved first and last residue. Fields, in order: D gene, J gene, clone size, V gene, CDR3 protein, CDR3 DNA. D genes are given only for firm matches. Expanded clones get a size class; other rows say once, few or many, or leave the size out.

>NA|TRBJ1-1|NA|TRBV29-1
CSALDTGNTEAFF
TGCAGCGCCCTAGACACGGGAAACACTGAAGCTTTCTTT
>TRBD1|TRBJ1-2|many|TRBV20-1
CSARVSGQATSNYGYTF
TGCAGTGCTAGGGTCTCGGGACAGGCGACTTCTAACTATGGCTACACCTTC
>TRBD2|TRBJ2-2|many|TRBV27
CASSLVSSGSSTGELFF
TGTGCCAGCAGTTTAGTATCGAGCGGGAGTTCCACCGGGGAGCTGTTTTTT
>TRBD2|TRBJ2-7|few|TRBV7-2
CASSWGLAGAVRYEQYF
TGTGCCAGCAGCTGGGGACTAGCGGGAGCTGTTAGATACGAGCAGTACTTC
>TRBD2|TRBJ2-7|many|TRBV10-3
CAISESGGSMYEQYF
TGTGCCATCAGTGAGTCGGGGGGGAGCATGTACGAGCAGTACTTC
>NA|TRBJ2-7|few|TRBV6-5
CASSYGQNEQYF
TGTGCCAGCAGTTACGGACAGAACGAGCAGTACTTC
>NA|TRBJ2-5|many|TRBV7-8
CASSEGPSGIQETQYF
TGTGCCAGCAGCGAAGGACCTTCAGGCATCCAAGAGACCCAGTACTTC
>TRBD1|TRBJ1-1|many|TRBV28
CASRPSPGQAQNTEAFF
TGTGCCAGCCGGCCGTCTCCCGGACAGGCCCAGAACACTGAAGCTTTCTTT
>NA|TRBJ1-4|NA|TRBV27
CASSPPGGKLLFF
TGTGCCAGCAGCCCGCCTGGTGGAAAACTTCTGTTTTTT
>NA|TRBJ2-2|NA|TRBV10-3
CAISIQVNTRELFF
TGTGCCATCAGTATTCAGGTGAACACCCGGGAGCTGTTTTTT
>NA|TRBJ1-2|many|TRBV6-2/TRBV6-3
CASSYHPDSNYGYTF
TGTGCCAGCAGTTACCACCCGGATTCTAACTATGGCTACACCTTC
>NA|TRBJ1-2|many|TRBV7-2
CASSLGVIRGYTF
TGTGCCAGCAGCTTAGGAGTGATTCGCGGCTACACCTTC
>NA|TRBJ1-1|many|TRBV2
CASSGGGTEAFF
TGTGCCAGCAGCGGGGGGGGCACTGAAGCTTTCTTT
>NA|TRBJ1-1|many|TRBV28
CASSLVRTEAFF
TGTGCCAGCAGTTTAGTGCGGACTGAAGCTTTCTTT
>NA|TRBJ2-2|NA|TRBV19
CASTSADWELFF
TGTGCCAGTACGTCAGCGGACTGGGAGCTGTTTTTT
>NA|TRBJ1-5|NA|TRBV27
CASSAYPSSNQPQHF
TGTGCCAGCAGTGCATATCCGTCGAGCAATCAGCCCCAGCATTTT
>NA|TRBJ1-3|NA|TRBV28
CASSRWGNSGNTIYF
TGTGCCAGCAGTCGGTGGGGTAACTCTGGAAACACCATATATTTT
>NA|TRBJ2-2|many|TRBV11-2
CASSLDGAGTPNTGELFF
TGTGCCAGCAGCTTAGACGGAGCCGGGACTCCGAACACCGGGGAGCTGTTTTTT
>NA|TRBJ1-4|many|TRBV6-2/TRBV6-3
CASSYSAAIPEKLFF
TGTGCCAGCAGTTACTCGGCGGCGATTCCTGAAAAACTGTTTTTT
>NA|TRBJ2-3|NA|TRBV6-5
CASSLSGATSTDTQYF
TGTGCCAGCAGTTTATCGGGCGCCACTAGCACAGATACGCAGTATTTT
>NA|TRBJ2-2|NA|TRBV3-1
CASSQLGTPIGELSF
TGTGCCAGCAGCCAACTCGGGACCCCCATCGGGGAGCTGTCTTTT
>NA|TRBJ2-7|NA|TRBV6-5
CASSYPPPTYEQYF
TGTGCCAGCAGTTACCCGCCCCCAACCTACGAGCAGTACTTC
>NA|TRBJ2-3|few|TRBV7-2
CASSPSTGSTDTQYF
TGTGCCAGCAGCCCGTCTACCGGTAGCACAGATACGCAGTATTTT
>TRBD2|TRBJ2-5|many|TRBV10-3
CAISKVPGEGQETQYF
TGTGCCATCAGTAAGGTCCCGGGGGAGGGGCAGGAGACCCAGTACTTC
>NA|TRBJ1-4|few|TRBV7-9
CASSLVGLNEKLFF
TGTGCCAGCAGCTTAGTGGGACTTAATGAAAAACTGTTTTTT
>NA|TRBJ2-1|NA|TRBV6-5
CASSYLRGGGQFSYNEQFF
TGTGCCAGCAGTTACCTCCGCGGGGGCGGTCAGTTTAGTTACAATGAGCAGTTCTTC
>TRBD2|TRBJ2-4|NA|TRBV6-5
CASSYDSGENIQYF
TGTGCCAGCAGTTACGATAGCGGGGAAAACATTCAGTACTTC
>TRBD1|TRBJ2-7|NA|TRBV20-1
CSARDRGRLPYEQYF
TGCAGTGCTAGGGACAGGGGACGATTACCTTACGAGCAGTACTTC
>NA|TRBJ2-7|many|TRBV27
CASSLKWAEAPYEQYF
TGTGCCAGCAGTTTAAAGTGGGCCGAAGCTCCCTACGAGCAGTACTTC
>NA|TRBJ1-5|few|TRBV20-1
CSASNWRVSNQPQHF
TGCAGTGCTAGTAATTGGAGGGTAAGCAATCAGCCCCAGCATTTT
>NA|TRBJ1-2|many|TRBV6-1
CASSRRDTVAGYGYTF
TGTGCCAGCAGTCGTCGGGATACCGTCGCTGGCTATGGCTACACCTTC
>NA|TRBJ2-7|many|TRBV7-2
CASSTRLDYEQYF
TGTGCCAGCAGCACCCGATTAGATTACGAGCAGTACTTC
>NA|TRBJ1-5|few|TRBV6-5
CASSYRAGSPNQPQHF
TGTGCCAGCAGTTATCGGGCGGGGAGCCCCAATCAGCCCCAGCATTTT